Detailed here is one T cell receptor beta chain. The table came from immunoSEQ multiplex PCR; TCRdb's copy has only in-frame clones and leaves some out. The sample contains about 160,000 clones, more than 70% of which appear only once. V lost 6 bases and J lost 0; bases outside the gene matches: 4. In germline, CDR1 is SQVTM, CDR2 ANQGSEA. This CDR3 contains 13 residues. These data come from a study of T cell responses to AZD1222 COVID-19 vaccine. The chain joins TRBV29-1 to TRBJ1-1; the match to TRBD1 covers 7 bases. This clonotype was obtained from an adult in good health. This specimen was peripheral blood, taken on day 0 of AZD1222 vaccination. CDR3 sequence: CSVLGQLNTEAFF. The CDR3 nucleotides are TGCAGCGTACTGGGACAGCTGAACACTGAAGCTTTCTTT.